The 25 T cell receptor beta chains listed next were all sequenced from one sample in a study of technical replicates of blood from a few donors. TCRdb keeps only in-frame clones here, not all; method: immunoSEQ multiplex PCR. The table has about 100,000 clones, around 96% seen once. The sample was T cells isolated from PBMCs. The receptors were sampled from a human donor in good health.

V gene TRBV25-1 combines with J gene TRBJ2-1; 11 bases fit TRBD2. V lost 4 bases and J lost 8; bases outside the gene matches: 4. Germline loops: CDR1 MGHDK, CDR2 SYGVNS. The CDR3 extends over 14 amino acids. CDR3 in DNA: TGTGCCAGCAGTGTACTAGCGGGAGCGGATGAGCAGTTCTTC. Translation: CASSVLAGADEQFF.

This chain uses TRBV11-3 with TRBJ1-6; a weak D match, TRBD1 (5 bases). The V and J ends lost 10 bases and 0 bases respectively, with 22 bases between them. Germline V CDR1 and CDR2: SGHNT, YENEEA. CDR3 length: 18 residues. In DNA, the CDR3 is TGTGCCACCCTTTGGGTTCCGGGGGGGAGCTCCTATAATTCACCCCTCCACTTT. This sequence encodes CATLWVPGGSSYNSPLHF.

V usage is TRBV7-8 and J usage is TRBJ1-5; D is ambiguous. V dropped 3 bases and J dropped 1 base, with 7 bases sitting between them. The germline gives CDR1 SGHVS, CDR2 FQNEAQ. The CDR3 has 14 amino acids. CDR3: CASSFSRSNQPQHF. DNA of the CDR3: TGTGCCAGCAGCTTTAGTCGGAGCAATCAGCCCCAGCATTTT.

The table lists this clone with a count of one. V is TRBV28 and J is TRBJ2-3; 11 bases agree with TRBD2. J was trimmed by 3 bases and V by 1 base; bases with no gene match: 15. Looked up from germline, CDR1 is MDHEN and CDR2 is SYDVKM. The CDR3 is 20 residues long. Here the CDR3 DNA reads TGTGCCAGCAGTTTATCTGGCCCGCTTAGCGGGGGGGATAAGACAGATACGCAGTATTTT. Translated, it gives CASSLSGPLSGGDKTDTQYF. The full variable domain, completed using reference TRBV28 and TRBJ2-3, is DVKVTQSSRYLVKRTGEKVFLECVQDMDHENMFWYRQDPGLGLRLIYFSYDVKMKEKGDIPEGYSVSREKKERFSLILESASTNQTSMYLCASSLSGPLSGGDKTDTQYFGPGTRLTVL.

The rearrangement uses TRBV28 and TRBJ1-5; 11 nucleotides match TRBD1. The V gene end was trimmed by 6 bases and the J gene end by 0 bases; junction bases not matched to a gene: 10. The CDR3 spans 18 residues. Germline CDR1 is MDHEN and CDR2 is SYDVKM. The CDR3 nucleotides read TGTGCCAGCAGCCCATGGACAGGGGGCGTTAGTAGCAATCAGCCCCAGCATTTT. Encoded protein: CASSPWTGGVSSNQPQHF.

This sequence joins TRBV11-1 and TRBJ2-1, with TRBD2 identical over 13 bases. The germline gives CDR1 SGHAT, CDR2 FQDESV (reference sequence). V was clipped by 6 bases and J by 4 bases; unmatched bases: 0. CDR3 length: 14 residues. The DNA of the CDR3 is TGTGCCAGCAGGGGACTAGCGGGGTACAATGAGCAGTTCTTC. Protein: CASRGLAGYNEQFF.

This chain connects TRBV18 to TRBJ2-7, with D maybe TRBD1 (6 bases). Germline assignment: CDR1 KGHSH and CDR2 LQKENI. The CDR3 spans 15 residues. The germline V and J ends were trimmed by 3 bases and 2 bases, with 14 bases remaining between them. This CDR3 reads CASSPADSFPYEQYF. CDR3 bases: TGTGCCAGCTCACCCGCGGACAGCTTTCCCTACGAGCAGTACTTC. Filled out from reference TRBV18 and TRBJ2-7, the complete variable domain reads NAGVMQNPRHLVRRRGQEARLRCSPMKGHSHVYWYRQLPEEGLKFMVYLQKENIIDESGMPKERFSAEFPKEGPSILRIQQVVRGDSAAYFCASSPADSFPYEQYFGPGTRLTVT.

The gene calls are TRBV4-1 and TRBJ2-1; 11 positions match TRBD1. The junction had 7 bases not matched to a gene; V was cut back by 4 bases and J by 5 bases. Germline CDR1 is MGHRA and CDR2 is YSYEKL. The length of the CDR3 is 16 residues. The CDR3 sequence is CASSLPGTGGNNEQFF. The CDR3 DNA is TGCGCCAGCAGCCTCCCCGGGACAGGGGGAAACAATGAGCAGTTCTTC.

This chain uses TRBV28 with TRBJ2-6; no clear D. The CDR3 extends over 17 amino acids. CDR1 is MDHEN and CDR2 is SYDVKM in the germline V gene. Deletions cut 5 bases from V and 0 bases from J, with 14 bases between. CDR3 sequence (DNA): TGTGCCAGCAGTCGACCTTCCTACTACTCTGGGGCCAACGTCCTGACTTTC. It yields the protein CASSRPSYYSGANVLTF.

The CDR3 region has the DNA TGTGCCAGCAGCCCCTCGCGTTTGACAGGGGAGCTGTTTTTT. Amino acid sequence: CASSPSRLTGELFF. The rearrangement links TRBV7-9 to TRBJ2-2; D is unclear. Germline-derived CDR1 and CDR2 are SEHNR and FQNEAQ (reference sequence). The V end lost 5 bases, the J end lost 8 bases, and 15 bases lay between the germline ends. The CDR3 sequence is 14 residues long.

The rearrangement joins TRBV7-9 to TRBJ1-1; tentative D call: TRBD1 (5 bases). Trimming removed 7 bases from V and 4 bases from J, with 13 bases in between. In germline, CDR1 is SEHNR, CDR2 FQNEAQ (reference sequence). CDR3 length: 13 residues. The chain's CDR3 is CASTPAGGTEAFF. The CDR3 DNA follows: TGTGCCAGCACCCCGGCGGGGGGCACTGAAGCTTTCTTT.

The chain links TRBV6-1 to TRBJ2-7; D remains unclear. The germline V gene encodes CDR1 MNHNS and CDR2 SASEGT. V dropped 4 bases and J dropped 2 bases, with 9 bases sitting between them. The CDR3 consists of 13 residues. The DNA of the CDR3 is TGTGCCAGCAGTGCACTTCCCCCCTACGAGCAGTACTTC. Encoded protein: CASSALPPYEQYF.

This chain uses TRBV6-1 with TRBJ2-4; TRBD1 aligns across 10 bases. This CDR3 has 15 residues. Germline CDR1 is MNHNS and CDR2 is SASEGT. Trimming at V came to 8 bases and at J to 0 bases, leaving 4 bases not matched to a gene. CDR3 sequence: CASRDRGLAKNIQYF. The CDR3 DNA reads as TGTGCCAGCCGGGACAGGGGCTTAGCCAAAAACATTCAGTACTTC.

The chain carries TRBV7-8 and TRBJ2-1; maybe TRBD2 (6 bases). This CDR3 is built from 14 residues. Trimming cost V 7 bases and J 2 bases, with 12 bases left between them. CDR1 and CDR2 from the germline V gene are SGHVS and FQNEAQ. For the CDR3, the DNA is TGTGCCAGCACGGCGGGATCCGCCTACAATGAGCAGTTCTTC. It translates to CASTAGSAYNEQFF. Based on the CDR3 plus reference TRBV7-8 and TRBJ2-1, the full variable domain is GAGVSQSPRYKVAKRGQDVALRCDPISGHVSLFWYQQALGQGPEFLTYFQNEAQLDKSGLPSDRFFAERPEGSVSTLKIQRTQQEDSAVYLCASTAGSAYNEQFFGPGTRLTVL.

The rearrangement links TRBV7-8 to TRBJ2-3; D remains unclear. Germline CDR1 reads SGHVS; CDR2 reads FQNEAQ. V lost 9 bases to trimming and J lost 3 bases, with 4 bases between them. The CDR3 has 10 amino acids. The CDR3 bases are TGTGCCAGTACTACAGATACGCAGTATTTT. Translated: CASTTDTQYF.

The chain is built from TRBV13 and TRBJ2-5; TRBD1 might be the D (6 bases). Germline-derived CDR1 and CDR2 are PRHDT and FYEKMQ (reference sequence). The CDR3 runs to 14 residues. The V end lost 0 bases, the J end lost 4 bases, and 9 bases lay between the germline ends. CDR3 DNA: TGTGCCAGCAGCTTAGGACAGGGCAGAGAGACCCAGTACTTC. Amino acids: CASSLGQGRETQYF.

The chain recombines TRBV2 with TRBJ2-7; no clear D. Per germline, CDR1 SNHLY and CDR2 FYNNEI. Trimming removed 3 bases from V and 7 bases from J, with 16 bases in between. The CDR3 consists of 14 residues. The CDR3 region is CASSEVLLAREQYF. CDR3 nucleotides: TGTGCCAGCAGTGAGGTACTGTTGGCGCGGGAGCAGTACTTC.

CDR3 loop: CASSTPDRAAGELFF. DNA for the CDR3: TGCGCCAGCAGCACCCCTGACAGGGCCGCCGGGGAGCTGTTTTTT. This chain uses TRBV5-1 with TRBJ2-2, with 7 positions matching TRBD1. This CDR3 is 15 amino acids long. After removal of 4 bases from V and 6 bases from J, the junction contained 9 bases not matched to a gene. The germline V gene has CDR1 SGHRS and CDR2 YFSETQ.

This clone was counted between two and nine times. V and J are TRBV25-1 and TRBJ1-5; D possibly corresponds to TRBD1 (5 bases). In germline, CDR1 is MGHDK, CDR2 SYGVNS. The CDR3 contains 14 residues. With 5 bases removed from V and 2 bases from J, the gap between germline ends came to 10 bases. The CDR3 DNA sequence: TGTGCCAGCAGTAACGACAGACGCAATCAGCCCCAGCATTTT. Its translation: CASSNDRRNQPQHF.

CDR3 region: CAWSRGNSNQPQHF. Here the CDR3 DNA reads TGTGCCTGGAGCCGGGGTAATAGCAATCAGCCCCAGCATTTT. The chain employs TRBV30 and TRBJ1-5; D remains unclear. Per the germline V gene, CDR1 is GTSNPN and CDR2 is SVGIG (reference sequence). Trimming removed 3 bases at V and 0 bases at J, with 9 bases between. The CDR3 has 14 residues.

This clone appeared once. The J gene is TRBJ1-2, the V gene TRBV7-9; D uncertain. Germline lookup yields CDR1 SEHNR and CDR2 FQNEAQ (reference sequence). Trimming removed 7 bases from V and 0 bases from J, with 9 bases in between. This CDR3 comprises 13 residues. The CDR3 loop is CASTQTANYGYTF. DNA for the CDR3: TGTGCCAGCACCCAAACTGCTAACTATGGCTACACCTTC.

The chain's CDR3 is CASSSRDSPYNEQFF. CDR3 in DNA: TGTGCCAGCAGCTCAAGGGACTCTCCCTACAATGAGCAGTTCTTC. This chain connects TRBV5-4 to TRBJ2-1; possibly TRBD2 for D (6 bases). Germline CDR1 reads SGHNT; CDR2 reads YYREEE (reference sequence). V gave up 3 bases and J gave up 2 bases, with 12 bases separating them. This CDR3 is built from 15 residues.

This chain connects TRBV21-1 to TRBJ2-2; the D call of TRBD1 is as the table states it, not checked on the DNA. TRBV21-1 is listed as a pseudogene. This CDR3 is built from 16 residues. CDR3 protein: CASSKTRTENTGELFF. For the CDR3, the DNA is TGTGCCAGCAGCAAAACCAGGACAGAAAACACCGGGGAGCTGTTTTTT.

CDR3 nucleotides: TGTGCCAGCAGTTTTCGGGGACAGGCCTACGAGCAGTACTTC. This gives the protein CASSFRGQAYEQYF. The gene calls are TRBV27 and TRBJ2-7; 8 bases match TRBD1. V lost 3 bases to trimming and J lost 2 bases; unmatched junction nucleotides: 3. Per germline, CDR1 MNHEY and CDR2 SMNVEV (reference sequence). The CDR3 sequence is 14 residues long.

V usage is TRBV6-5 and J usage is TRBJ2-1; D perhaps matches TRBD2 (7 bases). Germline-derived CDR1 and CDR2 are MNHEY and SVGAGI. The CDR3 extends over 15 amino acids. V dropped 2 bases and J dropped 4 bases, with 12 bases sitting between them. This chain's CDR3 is CASSYIGGPYNEQFF. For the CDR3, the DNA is TGTGCCAGCAGTTACATCGGGGGGCCATACAATGAGCAGTTCTTC.